This entry concerns a single TCR beta chain. No antigen is known for it. The record originates from a study of blood T cells in healthy people across ages. Overall study findings and caveats: Long-lived donors exceeded aged donors in naive CD4+ cells and diversity.

Donor samples were obtained from healthy Caucasian individuals from Russia, aged roughly 6 to 95. Every donor gave approximately 10 milliliters of peripheral blood. This CDR3 has 18 residues. The V and J ends lost 5 bases and 8 bases, in that order; junction bases with no gene match: 18. Then a second PCR, running about 6 to 11 cycles, was carried out with a sample-barcoded 5' primer and a J-beta primer mix. The study obtained at least 2.5 million CDR3-containing paired-end reads from every sample. TCRdb redid the calling of the 5' RACE reads with MiXCR, one entry per CDR3 protein. The table has 2 million or so distinct CDR3 sequences, about 50% seen once; the top ten hold 2% to 2.5%.

V and J are TRBV12-3 or TRBV12-4 and TRBJ2-2; 9 bases align to TRBD1. Sequenced sample: blood. The receptor was derived from a woman between 40 and 55 years old in good health. The CDR3 reads CASSPPLVPGQGTGELFF. CDR3 sequence (DNA): TGTGCCAGCAGTCCCCCTTTAGTCCCGGGACAGGGCACAGGGGAGCTGTTTTTT.